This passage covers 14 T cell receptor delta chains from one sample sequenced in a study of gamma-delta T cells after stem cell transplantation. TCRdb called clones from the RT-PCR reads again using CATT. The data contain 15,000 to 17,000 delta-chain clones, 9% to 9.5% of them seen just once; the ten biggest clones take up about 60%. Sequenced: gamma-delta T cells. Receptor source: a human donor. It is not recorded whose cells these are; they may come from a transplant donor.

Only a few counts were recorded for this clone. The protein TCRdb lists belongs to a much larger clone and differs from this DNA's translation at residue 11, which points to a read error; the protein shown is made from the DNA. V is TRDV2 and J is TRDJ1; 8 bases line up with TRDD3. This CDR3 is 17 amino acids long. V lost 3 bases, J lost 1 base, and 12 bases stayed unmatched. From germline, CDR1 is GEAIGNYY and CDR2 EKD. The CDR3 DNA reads TGTGCCTGTGACGGCCTTACTGGGGGTCCCAGCACCGATAAACTCATCTTT. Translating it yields CACDGLTGGPSTDKLIF.

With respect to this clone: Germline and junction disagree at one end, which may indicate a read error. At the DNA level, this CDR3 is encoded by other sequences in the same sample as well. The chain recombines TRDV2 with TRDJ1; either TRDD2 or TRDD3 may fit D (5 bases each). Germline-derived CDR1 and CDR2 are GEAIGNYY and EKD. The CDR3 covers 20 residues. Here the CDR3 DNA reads TGTGCCTGTGACACGATGAATTTCCTGGTGGACCCGACGTACACCGATACACTCATCTTT. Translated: CACDTMNFLVDPTYTDTLIF.

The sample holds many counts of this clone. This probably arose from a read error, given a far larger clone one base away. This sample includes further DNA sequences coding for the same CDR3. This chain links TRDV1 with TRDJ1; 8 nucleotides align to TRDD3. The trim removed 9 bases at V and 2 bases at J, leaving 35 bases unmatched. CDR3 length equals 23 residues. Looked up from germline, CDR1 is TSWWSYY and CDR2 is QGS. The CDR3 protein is CALPGDGPLPTMGDPIETDKLIF. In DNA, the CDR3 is TGTGCTCTGCCAGGGGATGGCCCCCTGCCGACCATGGGGGATCCCATCGAGACCGATAAACTCATCTTT.

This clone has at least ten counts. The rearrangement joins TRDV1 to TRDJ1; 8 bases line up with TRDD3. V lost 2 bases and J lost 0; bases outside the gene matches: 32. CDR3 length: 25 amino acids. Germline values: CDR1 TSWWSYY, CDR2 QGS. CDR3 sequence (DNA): TGTGCTCTTGGGGAAGGGCCGCAATTCCCGGGTATATACTGGGGGTCTCAGCTGTACACCGATAAACTCATCTTT. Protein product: CALGEGPQFPGIYWGSQLYTDKLIF.

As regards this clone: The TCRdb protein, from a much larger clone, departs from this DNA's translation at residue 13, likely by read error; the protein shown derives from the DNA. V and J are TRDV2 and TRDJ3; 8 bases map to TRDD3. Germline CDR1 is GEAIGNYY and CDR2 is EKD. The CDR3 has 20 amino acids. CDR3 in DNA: TGTGCCTGTGACACTCCCGATGGGGGATCCTCCTCCCGGGACACCCGACAGATGTTTTTC. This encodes CACDTPDGGSSSRDTRQMFF.

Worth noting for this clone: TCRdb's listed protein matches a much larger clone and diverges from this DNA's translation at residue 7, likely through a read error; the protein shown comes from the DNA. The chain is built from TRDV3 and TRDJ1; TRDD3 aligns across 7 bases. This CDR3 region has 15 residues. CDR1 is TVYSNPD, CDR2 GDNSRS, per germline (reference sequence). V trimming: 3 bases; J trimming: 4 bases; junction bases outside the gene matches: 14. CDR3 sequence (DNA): TGTGCCTTGGTAGCTGGGGTGGATACGGTCGATAAACTCATCTTT. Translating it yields CALVAGVDTVDKLIF. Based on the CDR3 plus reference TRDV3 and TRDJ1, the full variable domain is CDKVTQSSPDQTVASGSEVVLLCTYDTVYSNPDLFWYRIRPDYSFQFVFYGDNSRSEGADFTQGRFSVKHILTQKAFHLVISPVRTEDSATYYCALVAGVDTVDKLIFGKGTRVTVEP.

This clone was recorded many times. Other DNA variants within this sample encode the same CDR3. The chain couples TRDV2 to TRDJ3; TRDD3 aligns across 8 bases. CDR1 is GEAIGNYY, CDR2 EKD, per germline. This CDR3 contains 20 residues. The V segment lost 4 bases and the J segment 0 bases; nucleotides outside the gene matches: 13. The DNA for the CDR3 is TGTGCCTGTGATCGGGTACTGGGGGTTAGGAGCTCCTGGGACACCCGACAGATGTTTTTC. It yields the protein CACDRVLGVRSSWDTRQMFF.

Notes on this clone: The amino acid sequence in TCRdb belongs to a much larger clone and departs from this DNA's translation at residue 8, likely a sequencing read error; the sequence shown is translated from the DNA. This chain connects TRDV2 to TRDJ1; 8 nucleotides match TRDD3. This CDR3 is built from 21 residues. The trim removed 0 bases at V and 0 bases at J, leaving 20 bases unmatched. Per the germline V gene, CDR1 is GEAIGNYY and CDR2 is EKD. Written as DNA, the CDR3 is TGTGCCTGTGACACCGTCCACGAGGGATACGACCCCGATTTGTACACCGATAAACTCATCTTT. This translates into CACDTVHEGYDPDLYTDKLIF.

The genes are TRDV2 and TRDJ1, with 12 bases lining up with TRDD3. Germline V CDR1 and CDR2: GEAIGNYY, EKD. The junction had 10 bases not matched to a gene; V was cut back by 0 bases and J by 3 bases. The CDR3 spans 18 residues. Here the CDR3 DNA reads TGTGCCTGTGACACCGGTGAACTGGGGGATACACTCGCCGATAAACTCATCTTT. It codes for CACDTGELGDTLADKLIF.

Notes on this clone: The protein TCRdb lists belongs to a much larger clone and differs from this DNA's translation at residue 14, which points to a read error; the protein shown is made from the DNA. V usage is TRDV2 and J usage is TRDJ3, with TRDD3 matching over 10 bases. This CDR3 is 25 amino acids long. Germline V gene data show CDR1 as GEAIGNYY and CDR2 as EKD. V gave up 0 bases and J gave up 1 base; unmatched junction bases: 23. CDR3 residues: CACDTVGSVRLGDALGSWDTRQMFF. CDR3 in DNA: TGTGCCTGTGACACCGTCGGGAGTGTACGACTGGGGGATGCCCTAGGGTCCTGGGACACCCGACAGATGTTTTTC.

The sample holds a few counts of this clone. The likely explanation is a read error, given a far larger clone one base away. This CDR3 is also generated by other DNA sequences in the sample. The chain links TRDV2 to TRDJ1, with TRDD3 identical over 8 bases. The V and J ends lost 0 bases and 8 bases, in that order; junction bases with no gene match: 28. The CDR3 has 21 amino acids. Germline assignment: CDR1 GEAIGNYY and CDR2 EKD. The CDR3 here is CACDTVPTGKVLGVRTYKLIF. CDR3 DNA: TGTGCCTGTGACACCGTGCCTACGGGGAAAGTACTGGGGGTCCGGACCTACAAACTCATCTTT.

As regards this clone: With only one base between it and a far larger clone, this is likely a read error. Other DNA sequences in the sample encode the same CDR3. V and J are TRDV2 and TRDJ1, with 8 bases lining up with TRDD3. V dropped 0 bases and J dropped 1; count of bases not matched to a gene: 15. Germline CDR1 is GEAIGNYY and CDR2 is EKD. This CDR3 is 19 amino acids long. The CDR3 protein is CACDTLELGVPYLTDKLIF. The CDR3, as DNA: TGTGCCTGTGACACCCTGGAACTGGGGGTCCCCTACCTCACCGATAAACTCATCTTT.

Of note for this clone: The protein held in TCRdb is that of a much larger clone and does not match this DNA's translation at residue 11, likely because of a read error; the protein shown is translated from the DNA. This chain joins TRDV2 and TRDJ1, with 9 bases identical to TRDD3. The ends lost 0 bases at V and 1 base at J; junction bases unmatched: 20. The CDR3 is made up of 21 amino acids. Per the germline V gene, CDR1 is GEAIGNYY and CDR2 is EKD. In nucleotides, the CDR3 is TGTGCCTGTGACACCATTACTGGGGGACCCGCAACGGTTGCCCCCACCGATAAACTCATCTTT. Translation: CACDTITGGPATVAPTDKLIF.

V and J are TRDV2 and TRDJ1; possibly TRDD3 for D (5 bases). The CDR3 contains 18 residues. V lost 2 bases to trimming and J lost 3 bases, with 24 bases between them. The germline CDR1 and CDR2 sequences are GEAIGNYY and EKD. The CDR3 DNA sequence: TGTGCCTGTGACAGGACATCTGCGGAATACGCGGGGGCCGATAAACTCATCTTT. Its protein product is CACDRTSAEYAGADKLIF.